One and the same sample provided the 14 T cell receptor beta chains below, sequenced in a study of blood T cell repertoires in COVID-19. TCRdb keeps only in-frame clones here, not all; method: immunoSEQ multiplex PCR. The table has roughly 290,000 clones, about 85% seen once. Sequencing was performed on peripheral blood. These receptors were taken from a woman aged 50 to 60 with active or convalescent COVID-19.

DNA of the CDR3: TGTGCCAGCAGTTCACTAGAGGAGCAGTACTTC. It encodes CASSSLEEQYF. The V gene is TRBV6-2 or TRBV6-3, the J gene TRBJ2-7; D may be TRBD2 (5 bases). The CDR3 runs 11 residues. Germline V gene sequence: CDR1 MNHEY, CDR2 SVGEGT. V lost 4 bases and J lost 7, with 8 bases in between.

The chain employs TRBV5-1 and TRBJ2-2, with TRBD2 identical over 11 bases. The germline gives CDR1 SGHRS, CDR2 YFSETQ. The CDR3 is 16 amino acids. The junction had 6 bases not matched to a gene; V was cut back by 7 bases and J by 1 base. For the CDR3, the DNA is TGCGCCAGCGGCCTAGGACTAGCGGGGAACACCGGGGAGCTGTTTTTT. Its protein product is CASGLGLAGNTGELFF.

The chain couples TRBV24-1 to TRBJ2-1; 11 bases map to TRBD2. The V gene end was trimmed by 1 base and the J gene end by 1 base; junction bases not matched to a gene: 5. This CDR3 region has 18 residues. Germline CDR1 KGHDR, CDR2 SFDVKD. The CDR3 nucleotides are TGTGCCACCAGTGATTTAACAGCTAGCGGGGGGTCCTACAATGAGCAGTTCTTC. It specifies CATSDLTASGGSYNEQFF.

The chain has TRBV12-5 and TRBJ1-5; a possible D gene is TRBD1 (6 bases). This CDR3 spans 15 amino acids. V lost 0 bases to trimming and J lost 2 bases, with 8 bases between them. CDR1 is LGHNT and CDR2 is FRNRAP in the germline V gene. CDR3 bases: TGTGCTAGTGGTTTGGTATCAGGGGGCAATCAGCCCCAGCATTTT. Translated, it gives CASGLVSGGNQPQHF. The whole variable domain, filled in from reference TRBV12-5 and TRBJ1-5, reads DARVTQTPRHKVTEMGQEVTMRCQPILGHNTVFWYRQTMMQGLELLAYFRNRAPLDDSGMPKDRFSAEMPDATLATLKIQPSEPRDSAVYFCASGLVSGGNQPQHFGDGTRLSIL.

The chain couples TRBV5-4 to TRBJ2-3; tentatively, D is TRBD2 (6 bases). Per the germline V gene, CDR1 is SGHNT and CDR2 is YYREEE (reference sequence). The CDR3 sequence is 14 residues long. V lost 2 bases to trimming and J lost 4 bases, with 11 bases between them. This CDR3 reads CASSLYGSPDTQYF. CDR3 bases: TGTGCCAGCAGCTTATACGGGAGTCCAGATACGCAGTATTTT.

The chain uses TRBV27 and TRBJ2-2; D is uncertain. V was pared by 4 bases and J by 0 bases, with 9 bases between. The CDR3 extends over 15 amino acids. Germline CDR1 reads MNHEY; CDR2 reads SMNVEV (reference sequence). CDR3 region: CASSSHYANTGELFF. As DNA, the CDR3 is TGTGCCAGCAGTTCTCACTACGCGAACACCGGGGAGCTGTTTTTT.

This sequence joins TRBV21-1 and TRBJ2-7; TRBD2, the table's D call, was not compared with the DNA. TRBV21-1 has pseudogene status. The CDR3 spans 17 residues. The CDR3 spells CASNTPQTLAGDYEQYF. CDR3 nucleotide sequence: TGTGCCAGCAACACTCCCCAAACTTTAGCGGGAGACTACGAGCAGTACTTC.

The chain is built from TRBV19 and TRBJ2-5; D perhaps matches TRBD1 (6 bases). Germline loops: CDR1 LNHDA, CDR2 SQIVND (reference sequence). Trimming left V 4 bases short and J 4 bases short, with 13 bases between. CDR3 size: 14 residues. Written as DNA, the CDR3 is TGTGCCAGTAGTACCGTTACAGGGCGAGAGACCCAGTACTTC. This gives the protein CASSTVTGRETQYF.

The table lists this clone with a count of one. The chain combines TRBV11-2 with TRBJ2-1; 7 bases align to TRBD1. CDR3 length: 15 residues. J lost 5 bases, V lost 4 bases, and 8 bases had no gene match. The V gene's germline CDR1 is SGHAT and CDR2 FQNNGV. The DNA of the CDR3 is TGTGCCAGCAGCTCAACGACAGGGCAAAACAATGAGCAGTTCTTC. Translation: CASSSTTGQNNEQFF.

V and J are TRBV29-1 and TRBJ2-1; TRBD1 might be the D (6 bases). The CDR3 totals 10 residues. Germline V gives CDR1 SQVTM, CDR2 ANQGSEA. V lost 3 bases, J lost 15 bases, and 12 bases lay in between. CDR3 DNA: TGCAGCGTTGAGACGGACAGCCCGTTCTTC. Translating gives CSVETDSPFF.

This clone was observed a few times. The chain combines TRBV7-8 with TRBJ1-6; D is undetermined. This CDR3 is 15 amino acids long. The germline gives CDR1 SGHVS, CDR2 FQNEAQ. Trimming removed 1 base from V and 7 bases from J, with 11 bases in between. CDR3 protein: CASSLVWGENSPLHF. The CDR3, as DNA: TGTGCCAGCAGCTTAGTGTGGGGAGAGAATTCACCCCTCCACTTT.

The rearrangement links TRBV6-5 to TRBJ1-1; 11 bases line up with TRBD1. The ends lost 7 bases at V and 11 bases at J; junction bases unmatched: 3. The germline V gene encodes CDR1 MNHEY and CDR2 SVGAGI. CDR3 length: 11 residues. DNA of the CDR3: TGTGCCAGCACTGGGACAGGGGGTGCTTTCTTT. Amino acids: CASTGTGGAFF.

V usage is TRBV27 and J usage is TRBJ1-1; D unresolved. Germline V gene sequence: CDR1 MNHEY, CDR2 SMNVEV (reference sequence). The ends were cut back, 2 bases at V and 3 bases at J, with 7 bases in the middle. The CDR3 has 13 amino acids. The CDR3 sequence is CASSLNRYTEAFF. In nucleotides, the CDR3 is TGTGCCAGCAGTTTAAACAGATACACTGAAGCTTTCTTT.

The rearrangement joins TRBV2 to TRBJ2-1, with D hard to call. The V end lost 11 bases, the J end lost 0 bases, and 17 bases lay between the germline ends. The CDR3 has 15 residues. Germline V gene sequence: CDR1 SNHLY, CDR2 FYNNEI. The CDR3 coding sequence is TGTGCCTGCCGCCTTGGGTCGGGCTCCTACAATGAGCAGTTCTTC. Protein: CACRLGSGSYNEQFF.